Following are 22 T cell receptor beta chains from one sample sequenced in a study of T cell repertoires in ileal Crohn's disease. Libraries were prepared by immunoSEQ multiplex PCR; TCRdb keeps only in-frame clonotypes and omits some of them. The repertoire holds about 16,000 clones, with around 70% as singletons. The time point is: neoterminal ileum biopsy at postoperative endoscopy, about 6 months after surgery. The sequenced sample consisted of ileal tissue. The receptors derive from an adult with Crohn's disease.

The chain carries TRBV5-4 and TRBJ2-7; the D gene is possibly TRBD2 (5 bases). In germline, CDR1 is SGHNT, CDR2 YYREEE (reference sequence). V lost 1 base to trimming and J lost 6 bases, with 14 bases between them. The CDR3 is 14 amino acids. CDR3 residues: CASSLSRGSGEQYF. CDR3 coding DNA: TGTGCCAGCAGCTTGAGTCGGGGTTCTGGCGAGCAGTACTTC.

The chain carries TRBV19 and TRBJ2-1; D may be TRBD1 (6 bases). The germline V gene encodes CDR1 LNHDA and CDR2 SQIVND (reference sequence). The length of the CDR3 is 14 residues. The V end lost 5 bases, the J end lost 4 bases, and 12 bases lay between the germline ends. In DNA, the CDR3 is TGTGCCAGTAGTCAGGGGAGAACTTACAATGAGCAGTTCTTC. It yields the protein CASSQGRTYNEQFF.

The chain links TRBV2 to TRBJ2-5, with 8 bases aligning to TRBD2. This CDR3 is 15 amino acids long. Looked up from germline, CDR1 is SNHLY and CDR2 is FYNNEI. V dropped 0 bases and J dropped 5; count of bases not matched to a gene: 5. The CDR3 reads CASSEAGTSWETQYF. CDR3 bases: TGTGCCAGCAGTGAAGCGGGGACTAGTTGGGAGACCCAGTACTTC.

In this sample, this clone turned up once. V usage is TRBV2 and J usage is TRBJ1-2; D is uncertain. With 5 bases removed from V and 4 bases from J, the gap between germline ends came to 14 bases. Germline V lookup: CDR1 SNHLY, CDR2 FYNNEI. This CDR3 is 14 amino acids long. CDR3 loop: CASSWDPGGYGYTF. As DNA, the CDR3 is TGTGCCAGCAGTTGGGATCCCGGAGGCTATGGCTACACCTTC.

CDR3 DNA sequence: TGTGCCAGCAGCTTGCAGGGGGCTAATGAAAAACTGTTTTTT. This encodes CASSLQGANEKLFF. The chain combines TRBV5-4 with TRBJ1-4; 7 bases fit TRBD1. The junction had 0 bases not matched to a gene; V was cut back by 1 base and J by 3 bases. Germline CDR1 SGHNT, CDR2 YYREEE (reference sequence). This CDR3 has 14 residues.

CDR3 DNA: TGCGCCAGCAGCGGCGGACTAGCGGGAGGGAGACAGACCCAGTACTTC. Protein product: CASSGGLAGGRQTQYF. The chain couples TRBV5-1 to TRBJ2-5; 15 bases match TRBD2. The CDR3 loop spans 16 amino acids. Germline loops: CDR1 SGHRS, CDR2 YFSETQ. The J segment lost 6 bases and the V segment lost 4 bases, leaving 7 bases of the junction unmatched.

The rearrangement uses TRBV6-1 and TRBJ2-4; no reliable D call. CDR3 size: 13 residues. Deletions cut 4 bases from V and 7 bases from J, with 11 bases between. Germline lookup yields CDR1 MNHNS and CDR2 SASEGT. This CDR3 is CASSVEFRNIQYF. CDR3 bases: TGTGCCAGCAGTGTGGAATTCAGGAACATTCAGTACTTC.

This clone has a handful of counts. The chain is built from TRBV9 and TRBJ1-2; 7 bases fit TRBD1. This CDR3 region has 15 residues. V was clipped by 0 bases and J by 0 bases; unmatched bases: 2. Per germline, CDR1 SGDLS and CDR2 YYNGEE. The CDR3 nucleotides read TGTGCCAGCAGCGTAGGTGGACAGGCTAACTATGGCTACACCTTC. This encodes CASSVGGQANYGYTF.

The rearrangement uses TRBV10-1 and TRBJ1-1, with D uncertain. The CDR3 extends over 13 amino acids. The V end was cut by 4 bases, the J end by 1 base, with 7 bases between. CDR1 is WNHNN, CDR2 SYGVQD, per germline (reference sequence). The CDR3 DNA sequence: TGCGCCAGCAGTGTTCAGCGGAACACTGAAGCTTTCTTT. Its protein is CASSVQRNTEAFF.

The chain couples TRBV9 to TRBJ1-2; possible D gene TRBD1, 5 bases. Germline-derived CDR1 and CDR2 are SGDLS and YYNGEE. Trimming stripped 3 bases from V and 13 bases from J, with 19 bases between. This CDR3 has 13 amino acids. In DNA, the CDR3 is TGTGCCAGCAGCGCCGGGACGGGAGGTTTTCGCACCTTC. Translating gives CASSAGTGGFRTF.

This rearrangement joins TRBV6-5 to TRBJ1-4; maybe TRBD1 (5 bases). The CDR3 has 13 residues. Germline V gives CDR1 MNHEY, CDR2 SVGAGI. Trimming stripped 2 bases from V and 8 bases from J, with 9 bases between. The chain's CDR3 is CASSYAGGEKLFF. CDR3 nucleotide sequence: TGTGCCAGCAGTTACGCGGGGGGGGAAAAACTGTTTTTT.

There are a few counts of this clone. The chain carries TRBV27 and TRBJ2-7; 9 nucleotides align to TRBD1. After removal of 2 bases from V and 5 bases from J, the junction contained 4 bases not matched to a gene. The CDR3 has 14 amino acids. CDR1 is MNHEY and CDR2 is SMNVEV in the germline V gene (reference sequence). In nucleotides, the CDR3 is TGTGCCAGCAGTTTACGGTGGGACAGGGACGAGCAGTACTTC. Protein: CASSLRWDRDEQYF.

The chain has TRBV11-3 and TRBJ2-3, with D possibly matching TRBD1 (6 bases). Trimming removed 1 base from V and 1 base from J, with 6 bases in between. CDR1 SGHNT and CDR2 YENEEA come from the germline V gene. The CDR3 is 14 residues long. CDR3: CASSLGGRTDTQYF. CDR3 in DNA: TGTGCCAGCAGCTTAGGGGGGCGCACAGATACGCAGTATTTT. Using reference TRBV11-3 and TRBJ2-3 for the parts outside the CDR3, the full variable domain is EAGVVQSPRYKIIEKKQPVAFWCNPISGHNTLYWYLQNLGQGPELLIRYENEEAVDDSQLPKDRFSAERLKGVDSTLKIQPAELGDSAVYLCASSLGGRTDTQYFGPGTRLTVL.

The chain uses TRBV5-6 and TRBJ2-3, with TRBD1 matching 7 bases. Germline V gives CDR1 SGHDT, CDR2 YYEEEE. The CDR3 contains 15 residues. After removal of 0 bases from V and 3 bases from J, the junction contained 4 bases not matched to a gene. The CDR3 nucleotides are TGTGCCAGCAGCTTGGGACAGGGAACGACAGATACGCAGTATTTT. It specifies CASSLGQGTTDTQYF.

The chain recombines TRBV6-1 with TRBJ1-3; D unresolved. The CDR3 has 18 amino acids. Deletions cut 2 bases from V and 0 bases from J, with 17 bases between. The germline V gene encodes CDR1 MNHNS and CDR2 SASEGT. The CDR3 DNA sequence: TGTGCCAGCAGTGAATCCGCGGGCACCAGTTACTCTGGAAACACCATATATTTT. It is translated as CASSESAGTSYSGNTIYF.

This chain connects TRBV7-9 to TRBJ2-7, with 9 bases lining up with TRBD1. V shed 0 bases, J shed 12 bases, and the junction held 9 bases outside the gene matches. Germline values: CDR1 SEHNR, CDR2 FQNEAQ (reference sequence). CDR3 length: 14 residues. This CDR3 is CASSLAGTGRSSYF. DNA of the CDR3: TGTGCCAGCAGCTTAGCTGGGACAGGGAGGAGTTCGTACTTC.

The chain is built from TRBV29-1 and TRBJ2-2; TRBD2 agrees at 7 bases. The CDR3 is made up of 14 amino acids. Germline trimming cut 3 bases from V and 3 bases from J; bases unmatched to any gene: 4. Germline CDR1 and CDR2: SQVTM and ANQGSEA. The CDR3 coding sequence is TGCAGCGTTGATAAGGGGAGGGACACCGGGGAGCTGTTTTTT. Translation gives CSVDKGRDTGELFF.

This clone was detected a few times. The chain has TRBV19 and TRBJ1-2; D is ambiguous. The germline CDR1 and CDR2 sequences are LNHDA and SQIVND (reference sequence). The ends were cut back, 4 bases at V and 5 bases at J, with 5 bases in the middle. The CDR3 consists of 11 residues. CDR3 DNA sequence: TGTGCCAGTAGTACCAGATATGGCTACACCTTC. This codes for CASSTRYGYTF.

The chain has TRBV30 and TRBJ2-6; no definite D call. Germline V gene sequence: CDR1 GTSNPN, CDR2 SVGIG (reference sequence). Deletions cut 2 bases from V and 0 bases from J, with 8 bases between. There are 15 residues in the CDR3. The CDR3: CAWSYKFSGANVLTF. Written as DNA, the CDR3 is TGTGCCTGGAGTTACAAATTCTCTGGGGCCAACGTCCTGACTTTC.

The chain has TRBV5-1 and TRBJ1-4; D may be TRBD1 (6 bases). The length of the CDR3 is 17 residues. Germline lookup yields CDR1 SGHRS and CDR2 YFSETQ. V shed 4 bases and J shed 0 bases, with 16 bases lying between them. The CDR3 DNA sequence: TGCGCCAGCAGCGGCAAGGGGGGGAGTGCAACTAATGAAAAACTGTTTTTT. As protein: CASSGKGGSATNEKLFF.

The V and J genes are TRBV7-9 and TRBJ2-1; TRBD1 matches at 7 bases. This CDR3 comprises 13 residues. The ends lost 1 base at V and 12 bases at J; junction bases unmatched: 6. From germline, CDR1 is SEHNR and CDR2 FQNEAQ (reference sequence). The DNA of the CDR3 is TGTGCCAGCAGCTTAGGGGTGGGGGACAGGCAGTTCTTC. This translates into CASSLGVGDRQFF.

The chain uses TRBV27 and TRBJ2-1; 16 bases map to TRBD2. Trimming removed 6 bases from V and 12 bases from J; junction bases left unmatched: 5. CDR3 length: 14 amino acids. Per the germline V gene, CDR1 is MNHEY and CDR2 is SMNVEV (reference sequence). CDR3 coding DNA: TGTGCCAGCAGCCCTGGGACTAGCGGGGGGGCGCAGTTCTTC. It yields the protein CASSPGTSGGAQFF.